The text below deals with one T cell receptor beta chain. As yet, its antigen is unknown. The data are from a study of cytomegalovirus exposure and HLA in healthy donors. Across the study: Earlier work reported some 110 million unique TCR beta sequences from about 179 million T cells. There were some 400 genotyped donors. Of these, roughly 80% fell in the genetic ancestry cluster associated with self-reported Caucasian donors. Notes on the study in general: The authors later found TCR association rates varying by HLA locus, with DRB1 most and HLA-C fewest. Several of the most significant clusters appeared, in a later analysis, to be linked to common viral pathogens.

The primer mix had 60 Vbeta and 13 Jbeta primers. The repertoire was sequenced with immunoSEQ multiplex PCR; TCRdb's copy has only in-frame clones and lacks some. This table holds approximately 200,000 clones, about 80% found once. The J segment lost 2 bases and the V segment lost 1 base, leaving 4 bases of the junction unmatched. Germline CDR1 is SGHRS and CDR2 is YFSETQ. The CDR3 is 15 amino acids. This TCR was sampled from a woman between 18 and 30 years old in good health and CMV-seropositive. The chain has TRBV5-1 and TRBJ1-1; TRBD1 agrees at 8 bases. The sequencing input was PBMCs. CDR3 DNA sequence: TGCGCCAGCAGCTTGTGGACAGGGACCAACACTGAAGCTTTCTTT. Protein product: CASSLWTGTNTEAFF.